This is a list of T cell receptor beta chains from one sample in a study of CD8 T cells in Susac syndrome. MiXCR was run by TCRdb on the immunoSEQ multiplex PCR reads, yielding one entry per CDR3 protein. The sample records a few hundred thousand distinct CDR3 sequences, approximately 90% being singletons. The sequencing sample was made of CD4+ T cells from PBMCs. Source of these receptors: a human donor with multiple sclerosis. The CDR3 runs from the conserved cysteine through the conserved F or W. A D gene is named only where the DNA matches it firmly. Rows may omit the clone size; those that give it use once, few, many or a size class.

v_call: TRBV7-9; j_call: TRBJ1-4; clone_size: NA; d_call: TRBD1; cdr3_nt: TGTGCCAGCAGCCGGACAGGGGGCGAGGAAAAACTGTTTTTT; cdr3_aa: CASSRTGGEEKLFF
v_call: TRBV7-9; j_call: TRBJ1-1; clone_size: NA; d_call: NA; cdr3_nt: TGTGCCAGCAGCCGCCGGGACGGGGTTGAAACTGAAGCTTTCTTT; cdr3_aa: CASSRRDGVETEAFF
v_call: TRBV27; j_call: TRBJ2-4; clone_size: NA; d_call: NA; cdr3_nt: TGTGCCAGCAGTTTATGGGGGGACCGAGCCAAAAACATTCAGTACTTC; cdr3_aa: CASSLWGDRAKNIQYF
v_call: TRBV18; j_call: TRBJ1-1; clone_size: NA; d_call: NA; cdr3_nt: TGTGCCAGCTCACCTTCAGGGGACCCGAACACTGAAGCTTTCTTT; cdr3_aa: CASSPSGDPNTEAFF
v_call: TRBV27; j_call: TRBJ2-7; clone_size: NA; d_call: TRBD1; cdr3_nt: TGTGCCAGCAGTCCCGCCGGGACAGGCGGCGAGCAGTACTTC; cdr3_aa: CASSPAGTGGEQYF
v_call: TRBV18; j_call: TRBJ2-7; clone_size: NA; d_call: NA; cdr3_nt: TGTGCCAGCTCACCGAGACTAGAAGGCGAGCAGTACTTC; cdr3_aa: CASSPRLEGEQYF
v_call: TRBV14; j_call: TRBJ2-1; clone_size: NA; d_call: NA; cdr3_nt: TGTGCCAGCAGCCGCCGACTAGGCGTCGACAATGAGCAGTTCTTC; cdr3_aa: CASSRRLGVDNEQFF
v_call: TRBV5-1; j_call: TRBJ2-7; clone_size: once; d_call: TRBD1; cdr3_nt: TGCGCCAGCAGCTTCGGGACAGGTCCCCTCGAGCAGTACTTC; cdr3_aa: CASSFGTGPLEQYF
v_call: TRBV4-1; j_call: TRBJ2-4; clone_size: once; d_call: NA; cdr3_nt: TGCGCCAGCAGCCACCCACAGGGGCGCGGGGACATTCAGTACTTC; cdr3_aa: CASSHPQGRGDIQYF
v_call: TRBV7-2; j_call: TRBJ2-7; clone_size: NA; d_call: TRBD1; cdr3_nt: TGTGCCAGCAGCTTTCGGGACAGCGAGCAGTACTTC; cdr3_aa: CASSFRDSEQYF
v_call: TRBV12-3/TRBV12-4; j_call: TRBJ1-6; clone_size: NA; d_call: NA; cdr3_nt: TGTGCCAGCAGCCAGGGTTCCTATAATTCACCCCTCCACTTT; cdr3_aa: CASSQGSYNSPLHF
v_call: TRBV30; j_call: TRBJ2-1; clone_size: NA; d_call: NA; cdr3_nt: TGTGCCTGGAGTGCCATCTACCAGGGAGGGCAGTTCTTC; cdr3_aa: CAWSAIYQGGQFF
v_call: TRBV11-2; j_call: TRBJ1-2; clone_size: once; d_call: NA; cdr3_nt: TGTGCCAGCAGCTTAGAAAGGCACAGGGTTAACTATGGCTACACCTTC; cdr3_aa: CASSLERHRVNYGYTF
v_call: TRBV5-4; j_call: TRBJ2-5; clone_size: NA; d_call: NA; cdr3_nt: TGTGCCAGCAGCTTGGCGGGGACATGGGGGACCCAGTACTTC; cdr3_aa: CASSLAGTWGTQYF
v_call: TRBV9; j_call: TRBJ2-1; clone_size: NA; d_call: TRBD1; cdr3_nt: TGTGCCAGCAGCGACCGGACAGGGCGCTCCTACAATGAGCAGTTCTTC; cdr3_aa: CASSDRTGRSYNEQFF
v_call: TRBV18; j_call: TRBJ2-5; clone_size: few; d_call: NA; cdr3_nt: TGTGCCAGCTCAGAGGGGCCCCAAGAGACCCAGTACTTC; cdr3_aa: CASSEGPQETQYF
v_call: TRBV6-5; j_call: TRBJ2-4; clone_size: NA; d_call: NA; cdr3_nt: TGTGCCAGCAGTAGGGGCCAACGGAAAAACATTCAGTACTTC; cdr3_aa: CASSRGQRKNIQYF
v_call: TRBV20-1; j_call: TRBJ2-5; clone_size: NA; d_call: NA; cdr3_nt: TGCAGTGCTAGAGATTTACGACGTGGGGGGACCCAGTACTTC; cdr3_aa: CSARDLRRGGTQYF
v_call: TRBV7-9; j_call: TRBJ1-1; clone_size: NA; d_call: TRBD1; cdr3_nt: TGTGCCAGCAGCGCCCCGGACAGGGGGAACACTGAAGCTTTCTTT; cdr3_aa: CASSAPDRGNTEAFF
v_call: TRBV30; j_call: TRBJ2-5; clone_size: once; d_call: NA; cdr3_nt: TGTGCCTGGAGTACAGGCCAGGCCCCAGAGACCCAGTACTTC; cdr3_aa: CAWSTGQAPETQYF
v_call: TRBV30; j_call: TRBJ2-1; clone_size: NA; d_call: NA; cdr3_nt: TGTGCCTGGAGTGTACCTTCTAGGGGTAGCGATGAGCAGTTCTTC; cdr3_aa: CAWSVPSRGSDEQFF
v_call: TRBV7-9; j_call: TRBJ2-1; clone_size: NA; d_call: TRBD2; cdr3_nt: TGTGCCAGCAGCTACGGGACTAGCGGGAGTAATGAGCAGTTCTTC; cdr3_aa: CASSYGTSGSNEQFF
v_call: TRBV6-2/TRBV6-3; j_call: TRBJ1-4; clone_size: once; d_call: TRBD1; cdr3_nt: TGTGCCAGCAGTTACGGACAGGGAGAAAAACTGTTTTTT; cdr3_aa: CASSYGQGEKLFF
v_call: TRBV10-3; j_call: TRBJ2-1; clone_size: NA; d_call: NA; cdr3_nt: TGTGCCATCAGTGAGTCGGCTGAATACAATGAGCAGTTCTTC; cdr3_aa: CAISESAEYNEQFF
v_call: TRBV12-3/TRBV12-4; j_call: TRBJ1-5; clone_size: NA; d_call: TRBD1; cdr3_nt: TGTGCCAGCAGTTTGACAGGGTCGGGTCAGCCCCAGCATTTT; cdr3_aa: CASSLTGSGQPQHF
v_call: TRBV7-8; j_call: TRBJ2-3; clone_size: NA; d_call: TRBD2; cdr3_nt: TGTGCCAGCAGCCACCGACTAGCCTCCACAGATACGCAGTATTTT; cdr3_aa: CASSHRLASTDTQYF
v_call: TRBV28; j_call: TRBJ1-1; clone_size: NA; d_call: NA; cdr3_nt: TGTGCCAGCTATACAGGGACTGAAGCTTTCTTT; cdr3_aa: CASYTGTEAFF
v_call: TRBV10-3; j_call: TRBJ2-2; clone_size: NA; d_call: NA; cdr3_nt: TGTGCCTTAGGGTCGAACACCGGGGAGCTGTTTTTT; cdr3_aa: CALGSNTGELFF
v_call: TRBV20-1; j_call: TRBJ2-1; clone_size: NA; d_call: TRBD2; cdr3_nt: TGCAGTGCTAGGGGCTCTCTAGCGGGAGGGCCCGGTGAGCAGTTCTTC; cdr3_aa: CSARGSLAGGPGEQFF
v_call: TRBV29-1; j_call: TRBJ2-1; clone_size: NA; d_call: TRBD1; cdr3_nt: TGCAGCGTAGGGACAGGTCCTGAGCAGTTCTTC; cdr3_aa: CSVGTGPEQFF
v_call: TRBV4-2; j_call: TRBJ2-7; clone_size: NA; d_call: TRBD2; cdr3_nt: TGTGCCAGCAGCCAAGAATGGGGGGGAATCTACGAGCAGTACTTC; cdr3_aa: CASSQEWGGIYEQYF
v_call: TRBV2; j_call: TRBJ2-7; clone_size: NA; d_call: TRBD1; cdr3_nt: TGTGCCAGCAGTGAATTGGGACAGGGGGCCTCCGAGCAGTACTTC; cdr3_aa: CASSELGQGASEQYF
v_call: TRBV29-1; j_call: TRBJ1-1; clone_size: few; d_call: TRBD1; cdr3_nt: TGCAGCGTTGGACAGGGGCGTACTGAAGCTTTCTTT; cdr3_aa: CSVGQGRTEAFF
v_call: TRBV20-1; j_call: TRBJ2-5; clone_size: NA; d_call: TRBD1; cdr3_nt: TGCAGTGCTCGCTCGGGGCAGGGGGTGGTAGAGACCCAGTACTTC; cdr3_aa: CSARSGQGVVETQYF
v_call: TRBV18; j_call: TRBJ1-1; clone_size: few; d_call: TRBD1; cdr3_nt: TGTGCCAGCTCACCTGGGACAGGGAGTACTGAAGCTTTCTTT; cdr3_aa: CASSPGTGSTEAFF
v_call: TRBV5-1; j_call: TRBJ2-2; clone_size: NA; d_call: NA; cdr3_nt: TGCGCCAGCAGCTTGCCCCTGCGGGCCGGGGAGCTGTTTTTT; cdr3_aa: CASSLPLRAGELFF
v_call: TRBV6-2/TRBV6-3; j_call: TRBJ2-3; clone_size: NA; d_call: NA; cdr3_nt: TGTGCCAGCGCCCCCCTGGGTAATACGCAGTATTTT; cdr3_aa: CASAPLGNTQYF
v_call: TRBV5-6; j_call: TRBJ2-7; clone_size: NA; d_call: NA; cdr3_nt: TGTGCCAGCACCTTGGAGGTGGCTACCTACGAGCAGTACTTC; cdr3_aa: CASTLEVATYEQYF
v_call: TRBV5-1; j_call: TRBJ2-3; clone_size: NA; d_call: TRBD2; cdr3_nt: TGCGCCAGCAGCTTGGTGTATGCGGGGGAAACAGATACGCAGTATTTT; cdr3_aa: CASSLVYAGETDTQYF
v_call: TRBV27; j_call: TRBJ1-1; clone_size: NA; d_call: NA; cdr3_nt: TGTGCCAGCAGTTTTGTGGGCACTGAAGCTTTCTTT; cdr3_aa: CASSFVGTEAFF